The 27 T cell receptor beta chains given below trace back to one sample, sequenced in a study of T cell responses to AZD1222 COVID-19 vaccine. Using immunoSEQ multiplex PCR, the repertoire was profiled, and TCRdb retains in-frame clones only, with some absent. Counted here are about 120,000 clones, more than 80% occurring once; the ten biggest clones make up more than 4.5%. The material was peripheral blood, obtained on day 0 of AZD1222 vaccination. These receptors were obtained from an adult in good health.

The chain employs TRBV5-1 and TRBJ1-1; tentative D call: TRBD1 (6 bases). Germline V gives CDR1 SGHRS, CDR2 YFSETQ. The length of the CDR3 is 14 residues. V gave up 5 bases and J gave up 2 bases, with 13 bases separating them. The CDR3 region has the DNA TGCGCCAGCAGACTACAGGGAGTCAACACTGAAGCTTTCTTT. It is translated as CASRLQGVNTEAFF.

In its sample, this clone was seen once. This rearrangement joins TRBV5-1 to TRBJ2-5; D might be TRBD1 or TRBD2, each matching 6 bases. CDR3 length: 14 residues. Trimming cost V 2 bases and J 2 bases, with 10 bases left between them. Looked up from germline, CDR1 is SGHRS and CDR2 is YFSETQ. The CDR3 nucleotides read TGCGCCAGCAGCTTCGGGGGCTTTCAAGAGACCCAGTACTTC. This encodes CASSFGGFQETQYF.

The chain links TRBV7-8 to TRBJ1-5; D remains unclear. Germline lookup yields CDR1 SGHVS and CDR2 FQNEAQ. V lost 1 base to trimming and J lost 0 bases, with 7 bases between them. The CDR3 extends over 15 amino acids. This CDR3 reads CASSLVAGSNQPQHF. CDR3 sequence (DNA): TGTGCCAGCAGCTTAGTAGCCGGTAGCAATCAGCCCCAGCATTTT.

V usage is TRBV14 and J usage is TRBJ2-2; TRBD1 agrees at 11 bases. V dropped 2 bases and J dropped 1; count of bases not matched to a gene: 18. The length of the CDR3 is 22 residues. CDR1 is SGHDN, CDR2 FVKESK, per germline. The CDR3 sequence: CASSQKAIGQGARRENTGELFF. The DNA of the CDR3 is TGTGCCAGCAGCCAAAAGGCGATCGGACAGGGGGCAAGACGGGAGAACACCGGGGAGCTGTTTTTT.

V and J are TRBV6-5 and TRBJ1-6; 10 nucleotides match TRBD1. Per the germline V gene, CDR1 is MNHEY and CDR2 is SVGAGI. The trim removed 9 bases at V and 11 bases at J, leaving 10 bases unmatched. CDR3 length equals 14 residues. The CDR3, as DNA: TGTGCCAGTGGGAGGGACAGGGGCCCCCCACCCCTCCACTTT. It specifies CASGRDRGPPPLHF.

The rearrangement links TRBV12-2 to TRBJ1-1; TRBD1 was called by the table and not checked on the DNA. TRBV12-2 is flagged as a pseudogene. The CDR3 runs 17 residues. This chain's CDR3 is CASRSGEQGEGRTEAFF. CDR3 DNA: TGTGCAAGTCGCTCAGGCGAACAGGGAGAGGGTAGGACTGAAGCTTTCTTT.

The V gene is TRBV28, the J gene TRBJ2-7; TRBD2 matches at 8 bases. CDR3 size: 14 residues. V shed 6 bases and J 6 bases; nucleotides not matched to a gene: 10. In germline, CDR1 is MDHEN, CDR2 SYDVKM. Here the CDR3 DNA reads TGTGCCAGCAGGGAAGCGGGAGAGTATGTCGAGCAGTACTTC. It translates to CASREAGEYVEQYF. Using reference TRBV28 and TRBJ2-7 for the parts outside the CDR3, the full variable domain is DVKVTQSSRYLVKRTGEKVFLECVQDMDHENMFWYRQDPGLGLRLIYFSYDVKMKEKGDIPEGYSVSREKKERFSLILESASTNQTSMYLCASREAGEYVEQYFGPGTRLTVT.

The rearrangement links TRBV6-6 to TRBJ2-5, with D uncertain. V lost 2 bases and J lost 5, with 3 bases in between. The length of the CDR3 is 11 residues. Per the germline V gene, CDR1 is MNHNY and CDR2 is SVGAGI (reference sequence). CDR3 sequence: CASSYLETQYF. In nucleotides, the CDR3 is TGTGCCAGCAGTTACCTTGAGACCCAGTACTTC.

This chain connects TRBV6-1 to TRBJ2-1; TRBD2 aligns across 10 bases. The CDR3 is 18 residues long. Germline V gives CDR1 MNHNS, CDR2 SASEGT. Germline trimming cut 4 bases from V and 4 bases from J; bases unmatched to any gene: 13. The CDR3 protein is CASSAWTSGRGQYNEQFF. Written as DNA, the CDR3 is TGTGCCAGCAGTGCATGGACTAGCGGACGAGGCCAATACAATGAGCAGTTCTTC.

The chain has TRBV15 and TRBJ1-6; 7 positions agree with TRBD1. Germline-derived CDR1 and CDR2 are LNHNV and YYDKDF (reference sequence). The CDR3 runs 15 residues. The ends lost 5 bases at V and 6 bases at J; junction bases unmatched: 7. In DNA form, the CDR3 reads TGTGCCACCAGCGGGTACCGGGACAGTAATTCACCCCTCCACTTT. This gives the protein CATSGYRDSNSPLHF. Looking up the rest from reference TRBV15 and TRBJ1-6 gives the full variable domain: DAMVIQNPRYQVTQFGKPVTLSCSQTLNHNVMYWYQQKSSQAPKLLFHYYDKDFNNEADTPDNFQSRRPNTSFCFLDIRSPGLGDTAMYLCATSGYRDSNSPLHFGNGTRLTVT.

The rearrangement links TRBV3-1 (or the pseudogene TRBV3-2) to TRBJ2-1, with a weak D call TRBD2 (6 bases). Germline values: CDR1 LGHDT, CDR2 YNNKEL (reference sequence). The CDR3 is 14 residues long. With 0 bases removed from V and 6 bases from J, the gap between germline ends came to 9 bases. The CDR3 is CASSQEGGGNEQFF. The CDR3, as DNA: TGTGCCAGCAGCCAAGAGGGAGGAGGCAATGAGCAGTTCTTC.

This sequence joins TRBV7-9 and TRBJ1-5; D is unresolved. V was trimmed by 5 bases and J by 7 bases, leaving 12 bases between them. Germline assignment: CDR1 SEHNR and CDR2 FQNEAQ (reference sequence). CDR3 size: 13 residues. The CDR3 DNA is TGTGCCAGCAGCCCCCCGGGAGGACAGCCCCAGCATTTT. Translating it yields CASSPPGGQPQHF.

The CDR3 loop is CASSRGDRLDGIYGYTF. As DNA, the CDR3 is TGTGCCAGCAGCCGGGGGGACCGGCTGGACGGGATCTATGGCTACACCTTC. J is TRBJ1-2 and V is TRBV14; a weak D match, TRBD1 (5 bases). V was trimmed by 4 bases and J by 4 bases, leaving 22 bases between them. CDR3 length: 17 residues. The germline V gene encodes CDR1 SGHDN and CDR2 FVKESK.

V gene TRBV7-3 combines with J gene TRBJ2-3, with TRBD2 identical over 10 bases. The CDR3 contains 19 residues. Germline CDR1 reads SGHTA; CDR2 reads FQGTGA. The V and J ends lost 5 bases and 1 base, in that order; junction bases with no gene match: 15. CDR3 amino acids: CASSASPSGSSWGTDTQYF. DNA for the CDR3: TGTGCCAGCAGCGCCTCCCCTAGCGGGAGTAGCTGGGGCACAGATACGCAGTATTTT.

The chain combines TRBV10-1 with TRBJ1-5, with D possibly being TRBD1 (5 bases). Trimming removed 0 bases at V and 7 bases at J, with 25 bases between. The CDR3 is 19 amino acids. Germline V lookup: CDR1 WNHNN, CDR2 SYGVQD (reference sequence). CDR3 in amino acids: CASSESGWGTPRIGQPQHF. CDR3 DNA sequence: TGCGCCAGCAGTGAGTCGGGCTGGGGGACCCCCCGGATAGGACAGCCCCAGCATTTT.

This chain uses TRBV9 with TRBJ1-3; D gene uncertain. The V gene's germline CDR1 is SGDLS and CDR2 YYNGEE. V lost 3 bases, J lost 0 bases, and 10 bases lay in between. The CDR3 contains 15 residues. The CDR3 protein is CASSAPNSSGNTIYF. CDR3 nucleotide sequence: TGTGCCAGCAGCGCGCCAAACAGCTCTGGAAACACCATATATTTT.

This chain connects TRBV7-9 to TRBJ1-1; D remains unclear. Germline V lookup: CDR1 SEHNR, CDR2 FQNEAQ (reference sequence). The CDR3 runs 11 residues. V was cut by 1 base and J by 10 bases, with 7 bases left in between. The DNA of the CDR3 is TGTGCCAGCAGCTTAGGACCCCCAGCTTTCTTT. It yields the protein CASSLGPPAFF.

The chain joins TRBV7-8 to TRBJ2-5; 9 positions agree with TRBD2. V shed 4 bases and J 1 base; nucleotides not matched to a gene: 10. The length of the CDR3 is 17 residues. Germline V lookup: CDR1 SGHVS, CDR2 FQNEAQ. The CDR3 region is CASSWGGGLAFQETQYF. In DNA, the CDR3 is TGTGCCAGCAGCTGGGGGGGAGGACTAGCGTTCCAAGAGACCCAGTACTTC.

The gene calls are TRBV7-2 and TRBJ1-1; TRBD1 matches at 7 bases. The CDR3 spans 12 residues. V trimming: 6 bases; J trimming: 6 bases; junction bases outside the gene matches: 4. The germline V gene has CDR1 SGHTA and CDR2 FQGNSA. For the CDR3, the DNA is TGTGCCAGCAGGCGGACAGGCGCTGAAGCTTTCTTT. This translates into CASRRTGAEAFF.

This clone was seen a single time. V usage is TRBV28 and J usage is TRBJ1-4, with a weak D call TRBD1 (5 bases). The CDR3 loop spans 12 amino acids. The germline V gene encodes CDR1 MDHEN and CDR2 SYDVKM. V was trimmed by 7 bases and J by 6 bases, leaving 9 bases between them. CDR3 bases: TGTGCCAGCACGGGCAGGGATGAAAAACTGTTTTTT. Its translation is CASTGRDEKLFF.

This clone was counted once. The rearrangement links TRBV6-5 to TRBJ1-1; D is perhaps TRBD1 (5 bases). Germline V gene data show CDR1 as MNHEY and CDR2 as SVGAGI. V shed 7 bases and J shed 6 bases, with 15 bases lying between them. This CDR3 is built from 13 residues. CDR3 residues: CASIPPVGPEAFF. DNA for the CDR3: TGTGCCAGCATCCCCCCAGTGGGGCCTGAAGCTTTCTTT.

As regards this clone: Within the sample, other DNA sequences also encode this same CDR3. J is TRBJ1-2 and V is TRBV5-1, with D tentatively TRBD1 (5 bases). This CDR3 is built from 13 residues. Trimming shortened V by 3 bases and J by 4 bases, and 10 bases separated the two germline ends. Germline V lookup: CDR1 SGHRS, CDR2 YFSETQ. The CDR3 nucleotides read TGCGCCAGCAGCTCCGACAGCACCTATGGCTACACCTTC. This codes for CASSSDSTYGYTF.

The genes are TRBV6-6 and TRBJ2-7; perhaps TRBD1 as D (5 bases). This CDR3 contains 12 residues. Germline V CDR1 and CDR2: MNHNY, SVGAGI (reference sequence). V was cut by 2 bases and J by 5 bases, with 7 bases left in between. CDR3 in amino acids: CASSYQGHEQYF. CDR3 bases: TGTGCCAGCAGTTACCAGGGTCACGAGCAGTACTTC.

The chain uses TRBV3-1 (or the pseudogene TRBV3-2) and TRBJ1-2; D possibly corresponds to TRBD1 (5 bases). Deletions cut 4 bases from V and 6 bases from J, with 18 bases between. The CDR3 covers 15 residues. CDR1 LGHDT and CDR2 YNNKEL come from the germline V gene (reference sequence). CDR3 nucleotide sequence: TGTGCCAGCAGCCCCCGGGGGTCAGACTGGGATGGCTACACCTTC. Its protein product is CASSPRGSDWDGYTF.

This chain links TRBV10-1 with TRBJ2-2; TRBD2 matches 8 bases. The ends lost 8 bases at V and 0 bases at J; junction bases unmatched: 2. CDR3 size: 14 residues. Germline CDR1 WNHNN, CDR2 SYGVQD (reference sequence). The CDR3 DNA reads TGCGCCAGCGGGACTAGTCCGAACACCGGGGAGCTGTTTTTT. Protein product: CASGTSPNTGELFF.

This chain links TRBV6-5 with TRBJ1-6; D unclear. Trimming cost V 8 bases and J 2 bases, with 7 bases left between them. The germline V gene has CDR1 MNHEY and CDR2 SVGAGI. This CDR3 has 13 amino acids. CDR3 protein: CASCQAYNSPLHF. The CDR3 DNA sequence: TGTGCCAGCTGCCAGGCCTATAATTCACCCCTCCACTTT.

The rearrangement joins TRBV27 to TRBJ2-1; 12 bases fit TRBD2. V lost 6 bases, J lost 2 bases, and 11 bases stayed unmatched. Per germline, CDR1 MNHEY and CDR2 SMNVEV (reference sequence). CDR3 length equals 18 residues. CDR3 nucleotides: TGTGCCAGCAGAGGACTAGCGGGACCGGTTGCCGCCTACAATGAGCAGTTCTTC. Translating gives CASRGLAGPVAAYNEQFF.